This T cell receptor (beta chain) was observed in a study of blood T cell repertoires in COVID-19. Assay: immunoSEQ multiplex PCR; the TCRdb copy retains only in-frame clones and omits some. Of 100,000 to 150,000 clones listed, around 82% are singletons. The V and J ends lost 6 bases and 6 bases, in that order; junction bases with no gene match: 10. The length of the CDR3 is 15 residues. Germline CDR1 and CDR2: LNHDA and SQIVND (reference sequence). The V and J genes are TRBV19 and TRBJ1-2; 10 positions agree with TRBD1. Sequenced sample: peripheral blood. This receptor was identified in a woman aged 25 to 39 who had recovered from COVID-19. DNA for the CDR3: TGTGCCAGTAGCGCGACAGGGGGCGCAGGGAATGGCTACACCTTC. Protein: CASSATGGAGNGYTF. Full variable domain (rest looked up from reference TRBV19 and TRBJ1-2): DGGITQSPKYLFRKEGQNVTLSCEQNLNHDAMYWYRQDPGQGLRLIYYSQIVNDFQKGDIAEGYSVSREKKESFPLTVTSAQKNPTAFYLCASSATGGAGNGYTFGSGTRLTVV.